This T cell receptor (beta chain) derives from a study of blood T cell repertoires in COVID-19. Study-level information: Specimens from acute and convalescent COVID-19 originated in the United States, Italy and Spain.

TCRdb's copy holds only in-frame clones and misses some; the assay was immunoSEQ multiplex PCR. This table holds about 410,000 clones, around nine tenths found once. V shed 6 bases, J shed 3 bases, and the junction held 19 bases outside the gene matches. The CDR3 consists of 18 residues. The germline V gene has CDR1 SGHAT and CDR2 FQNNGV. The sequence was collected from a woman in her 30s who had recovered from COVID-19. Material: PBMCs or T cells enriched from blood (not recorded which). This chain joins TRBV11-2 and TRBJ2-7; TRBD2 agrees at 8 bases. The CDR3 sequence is CASRPGGRTSGRNYEQYF. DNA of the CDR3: TGTGCCAGCAGACCCGGAGGAAGAACTAGCGGAAGAAACTACGAGCAGTACTTC.